The next 32 T cell receptor beta chains were all read from a single sample in a study of control samples from healthy donors and cancer patients. Here immunoSEQ multiplex PCR was the method, and the copy in TCRdb shows in-frame clones only, minus some. The data show approximately 190,000 clones, with about 90% seen just once and less than 2% held by the top ten. The sequenced material came from blood. These receptors all come from a man younger than 45 in good health.

Here the CDR3 DNA reads TGTGCCAGCAGTTTACAGGGGTATGGCTACACCTTC. Protein product: CASSLQGYGYTF. The chain joins TRBV27 to TRBJ1-2; a weak D match, TRBD1 (6 bases). V lost 2 bases and J lost 5, with 6 bases in between. CDR1 is MNHEY, CDR2 SMNVEV, per germline (reference sequence). The CDR3 covers 12 residues.

V usage is TRBV3-1 (or the pseudogene TRBV3-2) and J usage is TRBJ1-2; D is possibly TRBD1 (5 bases). V was shortened by 3 bases and J by 11 bases, with 19 bases between the two germline ends. This CDR3 is built from 14 residues. The V gene's germline CDR1 is LGHDT and CDR2 YNNKEL (reference sequence). CDR3 residues: CASSHELTGGGYTF. In nucleotides, the CDR3 is TGTGCCAGCAGCCATGAACTGACGGGGGGAGGTTACACCTTC.

The rearrangement joins TRBV6-5 to TRBJ1-5, with 10 bases aligning to TRBD1. CDR3 length equals 15 residues. Germline-derived CDR1 and CDR2 are MNHEY and SVGAGI. V shed 10 bases, J shed 2 bases, and the junction held 8 bases outside the gene matches. CDR3 residues: CATRTGGIGNQPQHF. The CDR3 DNA sequence: TGTGCCACCCGGACAGGGGGGATAGGCAATCAGCCCCAGCATTTT.

The chain joins TRBV3-1 (or the pseudogene TRBV3-2) to TRBJ1-1, with TRBD1 as a possible D gene (6 bases). This CDR3 is 14 amino acids long. V was pared by 4 bases and J by 4 bases, with 13 bases between. Germline V gene sequence: CDR1 LGHDT, CDR2 YNNKEL (reference sequence). The CDR3 here is CASSPRGGPTEAFF. Here the CDR3 DNA reads TGTGCCAGCAGCCCGAGGGGGGGTCCCACTGAAGCTTTCTTT.

The CDR3 DNA follows: TGTGCCACCAGCAGATCCAGGGGAAACAGCTATGGCTACACCTTC. Encoded protein: CATSRSRGNSYGYTF. The chain joins TRBV15 to TRBJ1-2; D might be TRBD1 (6 bases). V was shortened by 2 bases and J by 4 bases, with 14 bases between the two germline ends. CDR1 and CDR2 from the germline V gene are LNHNV and YYDKDF (reference sequence). CDR3 length: 15 amino acids.

The gene calls are TRBV19 and TRBJ2-3; 7 bases align to TRBD1. Trimming removed 4 bases from V and 0 bases from J; junction bases left unmatched: 7. The CDR3 runs 16 residues. Germline V gene data show CDR1 as LNHDA and CDR2 as SQIVND (reference sequence). The CDR3 is CASSKGTATSTDTQYF. The CDR3 DNA reads TGTGCCAGTAGTAAGGGGACAGCGACTAGCACAGATACGCAGTATTTT.

The chain joins TRBV25-1 to TRBJ2-1; D unclear. The CDR3 totals 13 residues. Germline assignment: CDR1 MGHDK and CDR2 SYGVNS. Trimming pared 1 base from V and 9 bases from J, leaving 10 bases between. CDR3 bases: TGTGCCAGCAGTGAATCGTATATTCTTGAGCAGTTCTTC. Amino acids: CASSESYILEQFF.

The chain is built from TRBV7-9 and TRBJ1-1, with 11 bases aligning to TRBD1. Per the germline V gene, CDR1 is SEHNR and CDR2 is FQNEAQ (reference sequence). The ends lost 1 base at V and 4 bases at J; junction bases unmatched: 5. The CDR3 has 16 amino acids. CDR3 coding DNA: TGTGCCAGCAGCTTAGTAAGGGGGACAGGGGGCACTGAAGCTTTCTTT. Translating gives CASSLVRGTGGTEAFF.

The rearrangement links TRBV11-2 to TRBJ1-4, with 7 bases identical to TRBD1. Germline loops: CDR1 SGHAT, CDR2 FQNNGV. CDR3 length equals 15 residues. With V trimmed by 5 bases and J by 2 bases, 5 bases remained unmatched. CDR3: CASSTQQGTNEKLFF. CDR3 nucleotide sequence: TGTGCCAGCAGCACCCAACAGGGGACTAATGAAAAACTGTTTTTT.

The rearrangement uses TRBV5-6 and TRBJ2-1; D is uncertain. The CDR3 length is 12 residues. The V and J ends lost 4 bases and 5 bases respectively, with 7 bases between them. Germline V gene sequence: CDR1 SGHDT, CDR2 YYEEEE. The CDR3 region has the DNA TGTGCCAGCAGCACCGAGGACAATGAGCAGTTCTTC. This codes for CASSTEDNEQFF.

The table lists this clone with a count of one. Other DNA sequences of this sample code for an identical CDR3. This rearrangement joins TRBV18 to TRBJ2-7, with D possibly matching TRBD2 (5 bases). Germline V CDR1 and CDR2: KGHSH, LQKENI. The CDR3 consists of 13 residues. V dropped 5 bases and J dropped 5 bases, with 13 bases sitting between them. The CDR3 nucleotides read TGTGCCAGCTCAAGGTCAGAGGGCCACGAGCAGTACTTC. It codes for CASSRSEGHEQYF.

J is TRBJ2-5 and V is TRBV5-1; 11 bases are shared with TRBD1. The CDR3 has 14 residues. J gave up 4 bases and V 2 bases, and 1 base lay outside the gene matches. Per the germline V gene, CDR1 is SGHRS and CDR2 is YFSETQ. The CDR3 sequence is CASSLGQGAETQYF. The DNA of the CDR3 is TGCGCCAGCAGCTTAGGACAGGGGGCAGAGACCCAGTACTTC.

The chain employs TRBV14 and TRBJ1-2; 8 nucleotides agree with TRBD1. This CDR3 is built from 14 residues. The V segment lost 4 bases and the J segment 6 bases; nucleotides outside the gene matches: 7. Germline V gives CDR1 SGHDN, CDR2 FVKESK. CDR3 sequence: CASSRRGLGHGYTF. The DNA for the CDR3 is TGTGCCAGCAGCCGCAGGGGGCTTGGCCATGGCTACACCTTC.

The chain employs TRBV2 and TRBJ1-5; D is unresolved. Trimming shortened V by 2 bases and J by 11 bases, and 16 bases separated the two germline ends. Per germline, CDR1 SNHLY and CDR2 FYNNEI. This CDR3 has 14 amino acids. For the CDR3, the DNA is TGTGCCAGCAGTGAACAAGGGCCGCCGATGTCCCAGCATTTT. Translation gives CASSEQGPPMSQHF.

The count of this clone is one. This chain uses TRBV5-5 with TRBJ2-2; the D is unclear. Trimming removed 4 bases at V and 6 bases at J, with 13 bases between. This CDR3 is built from 14 residues. From germline, CDR1 is SGHKS and CDR2 YYEKEE (reference sequence). The DNA of the CDR3 is TGTGCCAGCAGCGCCCGTCAGCCGGCCGGGGAGCTGTTTTTT. This codes for CASSARQPAGELFF.

The V and J genes are TRBV27 and TRBJ2-3; no firm D call. This CDR3 comprises 13 residues. The germline V and J ends were trimmed by 5 bases and 13 bases, with 19 bases remaining between them. Germline CDR1 reads MNHEY; CDR2 reads SMNVEV (reference sequence). CDR3 region: CASSPRPVDWEYF. DNA of the CDR3: TGTGCCAGCAGTCCCCGGCCCGTCGACTGGGAGTATTTT.

The chain links TRBV5-1 to TRBJ2-1; TRBD1 might be the D (8 bases). V was trimmed by 4 bases and J by 12 bases, leaving 20 bases between them. This CDR3 has 14 residues. Germline CDR1 reads SGHRS; CDR2 reads YFSETQ. Here the CDR3 DNA reads TGCGCCAGCAGCGCACAGGGGGGGCGGAAGGGGCAGTTCTTC. Translating gives CASSAQGGRKGQFF.

The chain recombines TRBV6-2 or TRBV6-3 with TRBJ2-7; the match to TRBD1 covers 7 bases. CDR1 and CDR2 from the germline V gene are MNHEY and SVGEGT. V lost 5 bases and J lost 1; bases outside the gene matches: 2. This CDR3 has 13 amino acids. This CDR3 reads CASSPGQSYEQYF. CDR3 in DNA: TGTGCCAGCAGTCCGGGACAGTCCTACGAGCAGTACTTC.

The V gene is TRBV4-1, the J gene TRBJ2-7; D gene unclear. The V end lost 1 base, the J end lost 0 bases, and 7 bases lay between the germline ends. Germline CDR1 and CDR2: MGHRA and YSYEKL. The CDR3 has 14 amino acids. CDR3 residues: CASSQGLVSYEQYF. DNA of the CDR3: TGCGCCAGCAGCCAAGGCCTAGTCTCCTACGAGCAGTACTTC.

This chain links TRBV5-8 with TRBJ2-1; TRBD1 agrees at 7 bases. Unmatched junction bases numbered 6, after V lost 3 bases and J lost 6 bases. The germline gives CDR1 SGHTS, CDR2 YDEGEE. The CDR3 extends over 14 amino acids. The CDR3 DNA sequence: TGTGCCAGCAGCTCCGACAGGGCCCCCAATGAGCAGTTCTTC. Its protein product is CASSSDRAPNEQFF.

V usage is TRBV11-2 and J usage is TRBJ2-7; 11 nucleotides line up with TRBD2. The CDR3 sequence is 15 residues long. The germline V gene has CDR1 SGHAT and CDR2 FQNNGV. V gave up 3 bases and J gave up 2 bases; unmatched junction bases: 3. The CDR3 nucleotides are TGTGCCAGCAGCTTCGGACTAGCGGGTACCTACGAGCAGTACTTC. Protein: CASSFGLAGTYEQYF.

The V and J genes are TRBV2 and TRBJ2-7; D unclear. The germline V and J ends were trimmed by 7 bases and 3 bases, with 16 bases remaining between them. CDR1 SNHLY and CDR2 FYNNEI come from the germline V gene. The CDR3 totals 14 residues. CDR3 residues: CASKGQRTDYEQYF. In DNA, the CDR3 is TGTGCCAGCAAGGGTCAAAGAACGGACTACGAGCAGTACTTC.

The V call is TRBV29-1, the J call TRBJ1-2; no firm D call. Germline assignment: CDR1 SQVTM and CDR2 ANQGSEA. The CDR3 extends over 12 amino acids. V was pared by 1 base and J by 2 bases, with 5 bases between. CDR3 coding DNA: TGCAGCGTTGAAGGGCAAAACTATGGCTACACCTTC. It encodes CSVEGQNYGYTF.

This chain joins TRBV10-3 and TRBJ1-6; 8 bases line up with TRBD1. The CDR3 consists of 16 residues. V was clipped by 2 bases and J by 7 bases; unmatched bases: 7. Germline CDR1 reads ENHRY; CDR2 reads SYGVKD. CDR3: CAISEQGAKGNSPLHF. As DNA, the CDR3 is TGTGCCATCAGTGAGCAGGGGGCAAAGGGGAATTCACCCCTCCACTTT.

This rearrangement joins TRBV28 to TRBJ1-6; D is perhaps TRBD1 (5 bases). Germline values: CDR1 MDHEN, CDR2 SYDVKM. V was pared by 6 bases and J by 8 bases, with 17 bases between. The CDR3 has 15 residues. As DNA, the CDR3 is TGTGCCAGCAGGTTCGGGGGGGTGGCGTATTCACCCCTCCACTTT. Its translation: CASRFGGVAYSPLHF.

This chain connects TRBV9 to TRBJ2-3; 8 nucleotides agree with TRBD1. CDR1 is SGDLS, CDR2 YYNGEE, per germline. The CDR3 has 15 amino acids. With 4 bases clipped from V and 5 bases from J, the junction kept 9 bases outside the gene matches. CDR3 region: CASSPRGRGLDTQYF. The CDR3 nucleotides read TGTGCCAGCAGCCCTCGAGGCAGGGGGCTAGATACGCAGTATTTT.

The sample holds a few counts of this clone. V is TRBV6-5 and J is TRBJ2-7; tentatively, D is TRBD1 or TRBD2 (5 bases each). Trimming pared 5 bases from V and 1 base from J, leaving 12 bases between. Germline V gene data show CDR1 as MNHEY and CDR2 as SVGAGI. The CDR3 spans 14 residues. The CDR3 loop is CASSPWDQSYEQYF. CDR3 nucleotides: TGTGCCAGCAGTCCCTGGGACCAATCCTACGAGCAGTACTTC.

V is TRBV5-5 and J is TRBJ1-2, with TRBD1 as a possible D gene (6 bases). The CDR3 length is 13 residues. V was clipped by 5 bases and J by 9 bases, with 17 bases between them. CDR1 and CDR2 from the germline V gene are SGHKS and YYEKEE (reference sequence). CDR3 amino acids: CASSPPGGGSYTF. In DNA, the CDR3 is TGTGCCAGCAGTCCTCCGGGGGGCGGAAGCTACACCTTC.

This clone was recorded once. The chain carries TRBV11-2 and TRBJ2-7; the D gene is possibly TRBD2 (5 bases). This CDR3 has 13 amino acids. Germline V gene lookup returns CDR1 SGHAT and CDR2 FQNNGV. The germline V and J ends were trimmed by 1 base and 3 bases, with 7 bases remaining between them. CDR3 loop: CASSLVDFYEQYF. In DNA, the CDR3 is TGTGCCAGCAGCTTAGTGGACTTCTACGAGCAGTACTTC. Based on the CDR3 plus reference TRBV11-2 and TRBJ2-7, the full variable domain is EAGVAQSPRYKIIEKRQSVAFWCNPISGHATLYWYQQILGQGPKLLIQFQNNGVVDDSQLPKDRFSAERLKGVDSTLKIQPAKLEDSAVYLCASSLVDFYEQYFGPGTRLTVT.

This clone appeared a single time. Other DNA sequences in this specimen translate into the identical CDR3. J is TRBJ2-1 and V is TRBV9; no reliable D call. Germline V gene sequence: CDR1 SGDLS, CDR2 YYNGEE. The CDR3 runs to 15 residues. V was clipped by 0 bases and J by 0 bases, with 7 bases between them. CDR3 DNA sequence: TGTGCCAGCAGCGTAGACCTCAGCTCCTACAATGAGCAGTTCTTC. Translated: CASSVDLSSYNEQFF.

The V gene is TRBV7-9, the J gene TRBJ1-4; D uncertain. Trimming cost V 3 bases and J 5 bases, with 13 bases left between them. In germline, CDR1 is SEHNR, CDR2 FQNEAQ (reference sequence). The CDR3 is 15 amino acids. Here the CDR3 DNA reads TGTGCCAGCAGCTTGTTTACCGCAGGAAATGAAAAACTGTTTTTT. Residues: CASSLFTAGNEKLFF.

The V gene is TRBV29-1, the J gene TRBJ2-3; 10 bases match TRBD2. The J segment lost 0 bases and the V segment lost 7 bases, leaving 16 bases of the junction unmatched. Germline values: CDR1 SQVTM, CDR2 ANQGSEA. CDR3 length equals 18 residues. The CDR3 loop reads CSGRKLAGAPSSTDTQYF. The CDR3, as DNA: TGCAGCGGGCGAAAGCTAGCGGGGGCTCCTTCTAGCACAGATACGCAGTATTTT.